Listed below are T cell receptor beta chains from one sample, sequenced in a study of blood T cell repertoires in COVID-19. Produced via immunoSEQ multiplex PCR; TCRdb's table is partial and in-frame only. The sample lists 60,000 to 70,000 clones; 70% to 90% were seen once. Sequenced input: peripheral blood. Receptor source: a woman aged 60-70 years with acute or convalescent COVID-19. Each CDR3 is given with its conserved first and last residue.

>TRBV29-1|TRBJ2-4
CSVQTGTAGGLAKNIQYF
>TRBV18|TRBJ1-1
CASSPSAKNTEAFF
>TRBV6-5|TRBJ1-4
CASSYQAGDEKLFF
>TRBV14|TRBJ1-6
CASSDFGVRNSPLHF
>TRBV15|TRBJ2-7
CATSRGVLAETYEQYF
>TRBV9|TRBJ2-1
CASSVGDRENEQFF
>TRBV5-1|TRBJ1-2
CASSLVMQGRGYTF
>TRBV6-6|TRBJ1-1
CASSPRQRLNTEAFF
>TRBV13|TRBJ1-2
CASSLVKGGLGGYTF
>TRBV6-5|TRBJ1-2
CASSYTGQGVGYTF
>TRBV18|TRBJ1-2
CASSPGAGNYGYTF
>TRBV9|TRBJ1-1
CASSPRFATEAFF
>TRBV5-1|TRBJ1-2
CASSSTGNYGYTF
>TRBV19|TRBJ1-2
CASKPRGQGDYGYTF
>TRBV10-1|TRBJ2-7
CASSGHALNAGAPYEQYF
>TRBV6-5|TRBJ1-1
CASLKDMNTEAFF
>TRBV12-5|TRBJ1-5
CASLARRQGRPYNQPQHF
>TRBV5-6|TRBJ1-2
CASSLGQGNYGYTF
>TRBV28|TRBJ1-1
CASSSPTLMGRLNTEAFF
>TRBV6-5|TRBJ1-2
CASRRQGVAYGYTF
>TRBV7-2|TRBJ1-1
CASSSHPADTEAFF
>TRBV2|TRBJ2-1
CASSVSGVGPNEQFF
>TRBV7-9|TRBJ1-6
CASTGGQVNSPLHF
>TRBV28|TRBJ1-3
CASSLSVPDSIGNTIYF
>TRBV9|TRBJ1-2
CASSASGQGASVYGYTF
>TRBV11-1|TRBJ2-7
CASSPGLAGVGEQYF
>TRBV7-9|TRBJ2-1
CASSYPRGLASMDEQFF
>TRBV2|TRBJ1-5
CASSEASQPQHF
>TRBV4-1|TRBJ2-1
CASSHVNRGLDYNEQFF
>TRBV20-1|TRBJ1-1
CSASGGTEAFF
>TRBV12-5|TRBJ1-1
CASGLGGNTEAFF
>TRBV12-5|TRBJ2-7
CASGLVLGSLSDSYEQYF
>TRBV19|TRBJ1-2
CASSIGLSSYTF
>TRBV6-5|TRBJ2-3
CASRTGLTDTQYF
>TRBV12-3/TRBV12-4|TRBJ2-5
CASSLAGAETQYF
>TRBV6-5|TRBJ2-1
CASNPAGGYNEQFF
>TRBV7-9|TRBJ1-2
CASSLGGLGYTF
>TRBV27|TRBJ1-1
CASSSQTGNTEAFF
>TRBV7-9|TRBJ1-2
CASSLSTGFGSGGYTF
>TRBV6-5|TRBJ1-3
CASSGTGGNTIYF
>TRBV30|TRBJ1-4
CAWSPWDSEFNEKLFF
>TRBV14|TRBJ1-4
CASSQAGTYWGQENEKLFF
>TRBV29-1|TRBJ2-5
CSAKQGMGETQYF
>TRBV9|TRBJ2-3
CASSATGGGPTDTQYF
>TRBV14|TRBJ2-1
CASSPLGPPSGNEQFF
>TRBV2|TRBJ2-7
CASSGLARNYEQYF
>TRBV14|TRBJ1-1
CASSQDPGQSEAFF
>TRBV7-3|TRBJ2-7
CASSPRGLGAGGFYEQYF
>TRBV27|TRBJ1-1
CASSLSGTGGTEAFF
>TRBV4-1|TRBJ1-5
CASSQGDRMFQPQHF
>TRBV19|TRBJ1-5
CASSSGGRANQLQHF
>TRBV2|TRBJ1-1
CASSLDIYPLNTEAFF